This TCR beta chain was sequenced for a study of T-cell memory formation after mild COVID-19. On the study more broadly: Clusters of TCRs were largely donor specific.

A remark on this clonotype: The antigen is undetermined. A read error may produce the germline difference seen at one junction end.

The germline CDR1 and CDR2 sequences are SSHAT and FNYEAQ (reference sequence). CDR3 length: 13 residues. TCRdb ran MiXCR on the 5' RACE reads and lists one entry per CDR3 protein. Altogether hundreds of thousands of distinct CDR3 sequences are present, 20% to 30% being singletons, with the ten largest covering 9.5% to 15%. Overall study results and limits: Contracting clones from day 15 to 85 had balanced CD4/CD8; later expanders favoured CD4+. Pre-infection memory carried some responding clones, suggesting that cross-reactive memory joined.

The chain joins TRBV7-7 to TRBJ2-1; D is undetermined. This clonotype was obtained from an adult woman who had mild COVID-19 (a few samples of this study predate the infection). Cell type and time point are not known. The sequenced material came from PBMCs or a T cell subset sorted from them (not recorded which). CDR3 sequence: CASSLFLGNEQFF. CDR3 sequence (DNA): TGTGCTAGCAGCTTATTCTTGGGCAATGAGCAGTTCTTC.